The clone carrying this T cell receptor beta chain has just a few counts. Its antigen is as yet unknown. The data derive from a study of T cells in Graves' hyperthyroidism and ophthalmopathy. Amplified TCR beta CDR3 regions came from RNA transcripts. In the first-round RT-PCR of the TCR CDR3, the HTBI primer set was used. Each CDR3 protein is one row after TCRdb ran MiXCR on the multiplex PCR reads. This table has about 400,000 distinct CDR3 sequences, over 12% appearing once. Under 3 months was the duration of disease in ophthalmopathy patients, who also had a Clinical Activity Score of at least 3 and a NOSPECS grade of at least 4. The study left out patients who had uncontrolled infection, other autoimmune disease, pregnancy or lactation. The CDR3 extends over 16 amino acids. J was trimmed by 3 bases and V by 4 bases; bases with no gene match: 11. The germline CDR1 and CDR2 sequences are GTSNPN and SVGIG (reference sequence).

Study-level results: Also found in blood were most expanded thyroid clonotypes above 0.001. A model of 13 V-J pairs discriminated ophthalmopathy from stable hyperthyroidism.

The sample consisted of blood. This clonotype originated in a man in his fifties or sixties with Graves' ophthalmopathy. The chain recombines TRBV30 with TRBJ2-1; 8 bases agree with TRBD2. The DNA of the CDR3 is TGTGCCTGGAAGGCCCAAGCGGGAGCTTTCTACAATGAGCAGTTCTTC. The encoded protein is CAWKAQAGAFYNEQFF.